What follows are 9 T cell receptor beta chains derived from one specimen sequenced in a study of T cell responses to AZD1222 COVID-19 vaccine. Produced via immunoSEQ multiplex PCR; TCRdb's table is partial and in-frame only. The sample includes around 83,000 clones, just over 90% of them seen just once. Sequenced here: peripheral blood, sampled 28 days after the second AZD1222 dose. The source is an adult who received the AZD1222 COVID-19 vaccine.

This rearrangement joins TRBV5-5 to TRBJ2-1, with a tentative D call TRBD1 (6 bases). Germline V gives CDR1 SGHKS, CDR2 YYEKEE (reference sequence). V lost 3 bases, J lost 4 bases, and 20 bases lay in between. The CDR3 is made up of 17 amino acids. CDR3 bases: TGTGCCAGCAGCTCCCGGACAGAATCTAACAAATACAATGAGCAGTTCTTC. Its protein product is CASSSRTESNKYNEQFF.

This CDR3 reads CASSLNTFRGPTGELFF. In nucleotides, the CDR3 is TGTGCCAGCAGCTTAAATACTTTCAGGGGTCCCACCGGGGAGCTGTTTTTT. V and J are TRBV11-3 and TRBJ2-2; weak D call: TRBD1 (6 bases). The ends were cut back, 2 bases at V and 4 bases at J, with 17 bases in the middle. This CDR3 comprises 17 residues. Germline values: CDR1 SGHNT, CDR2 YENEEA.

The CDR3 DNA follows: TGTGCCAGCAGTTTCTCACCTGTGTCGAGTACACACTCCGTTCGGAATAATTCACCCCTCCACTTT. It specifies CASSFSPVSSTHSVRNNSPLHF. The chain uses TRBV28 and TRBJ1-6; unclear D gene. Germline V gives CDR1 MDHEN, CDR2 SYDVKM. Trimming left V 3 bases short and J 5 bases short, with 32 bases between. The CDR3 consists of 22 residues.

This clone was counted once. This chain joins TRBV7-9 and TRBJ2-5; a possible D gene is TRBD1 (6 bases). V lost 5 bases and J lost 1, with 20 bases in between. Looked up from germline, CDR1 is SEHNR and CDR2 is FQNEAQ (reference sequence). The CDR3 totals 17 residues. This CDR3 reads CASSPPGWEQGQETQYF. The DNA of the CDR3 is TGTGCCAGCAGCCCCCCCGGTTGGGAACAGGGCCAAGAGACCCAGTACTTC.

The chain couples TRBV15 to TRBJ1-5; D ambiguous. Trimming cost V 3 bases and J 8 bases, with 11 bases left between them. The CDR3 spans 13 residues. The germline gives CDR1 LNHNV, CDR2 YYDKDF (reference sequence). CDR3 region: CATSREWREPQHF. Here the CDR3 DNA reads TGTGCCACCAGCAGGGAATGGAGGGAGCCCCAGCATTTT.

The genes are TRBV19 and TRBJ1-4, with 7 bases matching TRBD1. After removal of 5 bases from V and 4 bases from J, the junction contained 10 bases not matched to a gene. The CDR3 is 16 residues long. From germline, CDR1 is LNHDA and CDR2 SQIVND (reference sequence). CDR3 loop: CASSSTVGQINEKLFF. Here the CDR3 DNA reads TGTGCCAGTAGTTCTACCGTGGGACAGATTAATGAAAAACTGTTTTTT. The whole variable domain, filled in from reference TRBV19 and TRBJ1-4, reads DGGITQSPKYLFRKEGQNVTLSCEQNLNHDAMYWYRQDPGQGLRLIYYSQIVNDFQKGDIAEGYSVSREKKESFPLTVTSAQKNPTAFYLCASSSTVGQINEKLFFGSGTQLSVL.

CDR3 bases: TGTGCCAGCAGCTTAGGGCCGACCCTGGGAAACACCATATATTTT. It encodes CASSLGPTLGNTIYF. The chain recombines TRBV11-2 with TRBJ1-3; D gene ambiguous. The V gene lost 1 base and the J gene lost 4 bases, with 11 bases spanning the gap. CDR3 length equals 15 residues. Germline values: CDR1 SGHAT, CDR2 FQNNGV.

The V call is TRBV4-1, the J call TRBJ1-1; D is perhaps TRBD1 (5 bases). This CDR3 is built from 16 residues. In germline, CDR1 is MGHRA, CDR2 YSYEKL. V was shortened by 0 bases and J by 3 bases, with 14 bases between the two germline ends. This CDR3 is CASSQDPWGTDTEAFF. The CDR3 nucleotides read TGCGCCAGCAGCCAAGATCCTTGGGGGACGGACACTGAAGCTTTCTTT.

V gene TRBV5-1 combines with J gene TRBJ2-1; no reliable D call. This CDR3 region has 16 residues. Between the trimmed V and J ends, which lost 0 bases and 5 bases, there was a span of 15 bases. Germline V gene sequence: CDR1 SGHRS, CDR2 YFSETQ. CDR3 in amino acids: CASSLAHTTSHNEQFF. The CDR3 DNA reads TGCGCCAGCAGCTTGGCCCACACAACGTCTCACAATGAGCAGTTCTTC.